Listed here is a single TCR beta chain. Its specific antigen is unknown. These reads were obtained on an Illumina HiSeq 2000. TCR beta cDNA libraries were prepared using 5'RACE template switching, which introduced a universal primer site and unique molecular identifiers. cDNA synthesis was primed from the TCR beta constant segment and was followed by two successive PCR amplification steps. Processing in the source paper ran as follows. Reads were demultiplexed and grouped by UMI with MIGEC, and clonotypes were assembled and quantified with MiTCR. Only TCR cDNA sequences supported by at least two reads were kept to exclude erroneous sequences. The tcR package was used for downstream repertoire analysis, with clonotypes matched between fractions based on CDR3 nucleotide sequence plus V segment. VDJmatch was used to annotate antigen specificity against VDJdb, with one amino acid substitution in CDR3 permitted. TCRdb reanalyzed the reads, keeping one entry per CDR3 protein sequence and omitting DNA. TCRdb assigned the V and J calls; the authors' analysis was not used. The table for this sample lists 140,000 to 150,000 distinct CDR3 sequences. The ten largest account for roughly 12% of the sample.

To determine HCMV serostatus, a commercial ELISA kit was used to detect HCMV-specific IgG in serum. Ficoll density gradient centrifugation was used to isolate peripheral blood mononuclear cells from blood. This sample was taken from a study of T cells expressing NK-cell markers (dated by TCRdb to 2019 to 2021). Notes on the research overall: Three sorted T-cell subsets (CD3+CD56+NKG2C+, CD3+CD56+NKG2C- and CD3+CD56-NKG2C+) from under 10 donors had their TCR beta-chain repertoires profiled. The libraries were sequenced on Illumina HiSeq 2000/2500, MiSeq or NextSeq, producing 2 x 150 bp reads. The study sequenced eight donors, all healthy volunteers chosen at random: three men and five women. Among the eight sequenced donors, only one was HCMV-seronegative, while the other seven were HCMV-seropositive.

Spanning cysteine to phenylalanine, the CDR3 consists of 15 amino acids. DNA is not recorded here. As encoded in the germline V gene (reference sequence), CDR1 is GTSNPN while CDR2 is SVGIG. What the research found in general, with its limitations: In 5 to 7 donors, the dominant CD3+CD56+NKG2C+ clonotypes ranked among the top 10 CD8+ clonotypes, making up roughly 1.0-8% of CD8+ T cells. Those dominant clonotypes were again the most abundant among CD3+CD56-NKG2C+ cells in a handful of donors, at 28.3-60.1%. Whether the expanded NKG2C-expressing T cell clones were specific for HCMV antigens was left unclear.

Sequenced: blood T cells: a sorted CD56 or NKG2C T cell subset, CD4+ or CD8+ T cells, or bulk PBMC T cells (not recorded which). The receptor's source is a man between 18 and 35 years old in good health. Donor details come from another sample of the same person, matched by shared clones. This chain joins TRBV30 to TRBJ2-3; lacking DNA, the TRBD2 call made by TCRdb goes unchecked. The CDR3 reads as follows: CAYIPDGGEPDTQYF.